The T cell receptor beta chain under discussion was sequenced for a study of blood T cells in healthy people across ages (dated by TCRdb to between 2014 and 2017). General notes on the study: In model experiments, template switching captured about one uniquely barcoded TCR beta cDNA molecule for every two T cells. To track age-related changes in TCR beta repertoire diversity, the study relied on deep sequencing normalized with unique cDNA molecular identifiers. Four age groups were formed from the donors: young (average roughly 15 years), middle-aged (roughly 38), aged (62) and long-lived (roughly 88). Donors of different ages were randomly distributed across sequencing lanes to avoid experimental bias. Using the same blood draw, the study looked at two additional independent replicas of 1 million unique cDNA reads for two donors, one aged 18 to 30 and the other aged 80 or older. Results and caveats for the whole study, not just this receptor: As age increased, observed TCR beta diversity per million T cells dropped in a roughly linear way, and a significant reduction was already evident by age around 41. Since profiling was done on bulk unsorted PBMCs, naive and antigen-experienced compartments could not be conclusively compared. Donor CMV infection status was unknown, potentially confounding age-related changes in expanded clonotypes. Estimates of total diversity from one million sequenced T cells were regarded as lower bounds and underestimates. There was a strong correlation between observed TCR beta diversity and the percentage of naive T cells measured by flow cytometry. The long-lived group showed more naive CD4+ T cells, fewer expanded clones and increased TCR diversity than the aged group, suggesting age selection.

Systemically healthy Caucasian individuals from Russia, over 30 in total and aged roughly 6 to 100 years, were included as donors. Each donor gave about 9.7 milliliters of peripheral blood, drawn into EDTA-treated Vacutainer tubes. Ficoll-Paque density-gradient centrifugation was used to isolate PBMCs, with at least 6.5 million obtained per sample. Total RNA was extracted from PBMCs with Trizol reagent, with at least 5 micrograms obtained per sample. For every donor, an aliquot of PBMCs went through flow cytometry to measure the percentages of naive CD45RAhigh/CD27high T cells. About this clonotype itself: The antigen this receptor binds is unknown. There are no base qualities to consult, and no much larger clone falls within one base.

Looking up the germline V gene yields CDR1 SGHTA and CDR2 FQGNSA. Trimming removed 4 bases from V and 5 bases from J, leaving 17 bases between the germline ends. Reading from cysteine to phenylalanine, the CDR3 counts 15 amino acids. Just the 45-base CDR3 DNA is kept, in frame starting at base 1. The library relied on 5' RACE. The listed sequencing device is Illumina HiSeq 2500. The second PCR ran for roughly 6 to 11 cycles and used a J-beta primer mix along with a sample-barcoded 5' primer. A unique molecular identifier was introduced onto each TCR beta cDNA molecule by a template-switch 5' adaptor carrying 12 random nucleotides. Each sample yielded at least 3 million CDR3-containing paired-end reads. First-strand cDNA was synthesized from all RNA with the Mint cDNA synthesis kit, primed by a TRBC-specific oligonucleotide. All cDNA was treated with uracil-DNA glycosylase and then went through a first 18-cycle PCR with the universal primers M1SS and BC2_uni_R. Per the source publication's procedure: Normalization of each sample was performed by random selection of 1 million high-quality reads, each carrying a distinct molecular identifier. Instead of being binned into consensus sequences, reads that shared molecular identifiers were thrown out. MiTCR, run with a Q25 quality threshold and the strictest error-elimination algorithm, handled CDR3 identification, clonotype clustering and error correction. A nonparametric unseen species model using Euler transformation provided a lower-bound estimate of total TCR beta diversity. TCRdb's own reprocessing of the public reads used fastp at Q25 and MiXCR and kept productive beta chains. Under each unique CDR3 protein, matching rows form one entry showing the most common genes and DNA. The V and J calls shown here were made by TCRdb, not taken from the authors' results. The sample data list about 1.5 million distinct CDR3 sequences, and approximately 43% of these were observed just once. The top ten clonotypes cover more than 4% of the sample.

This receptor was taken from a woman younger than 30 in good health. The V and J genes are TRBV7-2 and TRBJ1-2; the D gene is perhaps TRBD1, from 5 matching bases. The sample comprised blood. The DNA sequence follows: TGTGCCAGCAGCTGGGATCTCGGCGGACATTATGGCTACACCTTC. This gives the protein CASSWDLGGHYGYTF.